This T cell receptor beta chain came from a study of pediatric ulcerative colitis. Trimming removed 4 bases from V and 2 bases from J; junction bases left unmatched: 9. Germline V CDR1 and CDR2: MDHEN, SYDVKM. The CDR3 extends over 16 amino acids. The table came from immunoSEQ multiplex PCR; TCRdb's copy has only in-frame clones and leaves some out. The table lists 54,000 or so clones, about 90% of them singletons. The receptor was derived from a boy younger than 18 who was a control in a study of pediatric ulcerative colitis. This chain joins TRBV28 and TRBJ2-7; 9 nucleotides match TRBD1. Sequenced sample: blood. CDR3 protein: CASSYRAGTGTYEQYF. In nucleotides, the CDR3 is TGTGCCAGCAGTTATAGGGCTGGGACAGGGACCTACGAGCAGTACTTC. Variable domain in full (rest from reference TRBV28 and TRBJ2-7): DVKVTQSSRYLVKRTGEKVFLECVQDMDHENMFWYRQDPGLGLRLIYFSYDVKMKEKGDIPEGYSVSREKKERFSLILESASTNQTSMYLCASSYRAGTGTYEQYFGPGTRLTVT.